What follows are 31 T cell receptor beta chains derived from one specimen sequenced in a study of blood T cell repertoires in COVID-19 (dated by TCRdb to about 2020). The library was prepared using the immunoSEQ multiplex PCR assay. Not all clones reach the TCRdb copy of this immuneACCESS table, which keeps in-frame sequences only. Checked studies attribute under half of the gap to unresolved V genes and leave the rest unexplained. The sample table records about 310,000 clones; approximately 88% of these occur just once. Around 9% of the sample belongs to the ten largest clones. Material for sequencing was PBMCs or T cells enriched from blood (not recorded which). These receptors all come from a young woman who had recovered from COVID-19.

J is TRBJ2-1 and V is TRBV19, with D maybe TRBD2 (5 bases). The V end was cut by 8 bases, the J end by 4 bases, with 18 bases between. From germline, CDR1 is LNHDA and CDR2 SQIVND (reference sequence). The CDR3 is 15 amino acids. The CDR3 spells CASGPRGRMYNEQFF. The CDR3 nucleotides are TGTGCCAGTGGTCCCCGGGGTCGCATGTACAATGAGCAGTTCTTC.

The chain employs TRBV7-9 and TRBJ2-5; D might be TRBD1 (5 bases). CDR3 length: 14 amino acids. Germline V lookup: CDR1 SEHNR, CDR2 FQNEAQ (reference sequence). Deletions cut 5 bases from V and 3 bases from J, with 13 bases between. The CDR3 spells CASSPATVKETQYF. CDR3 DNA sequence: TGTGCCAGCAGCCCCGCGACAGTAAAAGAGACCCAGTACTTC.

The rearrangement joins TRBV7-2 to TRBJ1-5, with a weak D call TRBD1 (6 bases). This CDR3 is 15 amino acids long. The V gene's germline CDR1 is SGHTA and CDR2 FQGNSA. V lost 4 bases and J 2 bases, leaving 12 bases between the germline ends. The CDR3 sequence is CASSSNREGNQPQHF. CDR3 nucleotide sequence: TGTGCCAGCAGCTCAAACAGGGAAGGCAATCAGCCCCAGCATTTT.

V and J are TRBV7-8 and TRBJ1-6; 9 positions agree with TRBD1. V shed 4 bases, J shed 10 bases, and the junction held 5 bases outside the gene matches. The germline V gene has CDR1 SGHVS and CDR2 FQNEAQ. The CDR3 consists of 14 residues. Here the CDR3 reads CASSWGQGLSPLHF. CDR3 nucleotide sequence: TGTGCCAGCAGCTGGGGACAGGGCTTATCACCCCTCCACTTT.

The rearrangement joins TRBV2 to TRBJ2-2, with D perhaps matching TRBD2 (6 bases). CDR3 length: 12 residues. CDR1 and CDR2 (germline): SNHLY, FYNNEI. V was pared by 8 bases and J by 5 bases, with 9 bases between. CDR3 amino acids: CASGRGTGELFF. CDR3 coding DNA: TGTGCCAGCGGTCGGGGGACCGGGGAGCTGTTTTTT.

V gene TRBV28 combines with J gene TRBJ1-5, with D unclear. With 5 bases removed from V and 5 bases from J, the gap between germline ends came to 7 bases. Germline CDR1 MDHEN, CDR2 SYDVKM. This CDR3 has 12 residues. CDR3 amino acids: CASSGRYQPQHF. In nucleotides, the CDR3 is TGTGCCAGCAGTGGGCGTTATCAGCCCCAGCATTTT.

CDR3 residues: CASRKTGYPNQPQHF. The CDR3 region has the DNA TGTGCCAGCAGAAAAACAGGGTACCCAAATCAGCCCCAGCATTTT. The chain is built from TRBV28 and TRBJ1-5, with a tentative D call TRBD1 (6 bases). V was cut by 6 bases and J by 4 bases, with 16 bases left in between. Germline CDR1 is MDHEN and CDR2 is SYDVKM. This CDR3 has 15 residues.

The chain couples TRBV5-8 to TRBJ1-5; 9 nucleotides line up with TRBD1. The CDR3 is 15 residues long. The germline CDR1 and CDR2 sequences are SGHTS and YDEGEE. J gave up 0 bases and V 6 bases, and 4 bases lay outside the gene matches. This CDR3 is CASTRTGDSNQPQHF. The CDR3 DNA reads TGTGCCAGCACCCGGACAGGGGATAGCAATCAGCCCCAGCATTTT.

This rearrangement joins TRBV28 to TRBJ2-7, with 12 nucleotides matching TRBD2. The V gene end was trimmed by 6 bases and the J gene end by 3 bases; junction bases not matched to a gene: 9. CDR3 size: 16 residues. The V gene's germline CDR1 is MDHEN and CDR2 SYDVKM. The CDR3 sequence is CASRHKTSGGYYEQYF. CDR3 in DNA: TGTGCCAGCAGACATAAGACTAGCGGGGGTTACTACGAGCAGTACTTC.

The chain has TRBV10-1 and TRBJ2-3; 12 bases line up with TRBD2. The CDR3 has 18 amino acids. With 3 bases clipped from V and 0 bases from J, the junction kept 7 bases outside the gene matches. From germline, CDR1 is WNHNN and CDR2 SYGVQD (reference sequence). The CDR3 protein is CASSDLAGGPISTDTQYF. Here the CDR3 DNA reads TGCGCCAGCAGTGACCTAGCGGGAGGGCCTATCAGCACAGATACGCAGTATTTT.

This clone was observed once. This rearrangement joins TRBV19 to TRBJ2-7, with 7 bases matching TRBD2. Germline CDR1 reads LNHDA; CDR2 reads SQIVND (reference sequence). CDR3 length equals 14 residues. V trimming: 3 bases; J trimming: 5 bases; junction bases outside the gene matches: 7. The CDR3: CASSMGGPGNEQYF. The CDR3 DNA reads TGTGCCAGTAGTATGGGAGGGCCCGGTAACGAGCAGTACTTC. The full variable domain, with the rest looked up from reference TRBV19 and TRBJ2-7, is DGGITQSPKYLFRKEGQNVTLSCEQNLNHDAMYWYRQDPGQGLRLIYYSQIVNDFQKGDIAEGYSVSREKKESFPLTVTSAQKNPTAFYLCASSMGGPGNEQYFGPGTRLTVT.

The chain uses TRBV6-2 or TRBV6-3 and TRBJ1-2, with TRBD1 matching over 8 bases. The CDR3 sequence is 15 residues long. Germline values: CDR1 MNHEY, CDR2 SVGEGT. Trimming took 5 bases from V and 3 from J; bases not matched to a gene: 8. The CDR3 nucleotides are TGTGCCAGCAGTGACCCGGCAGGGGGCGACTATGGCTACACCTTC. Amino acids: CASSDPAGGDYGYTF.

This clone appeared a single time. The chain carries TRBV2 and TRBJ2-1; 14 bases align to TRBD2. CDR1 is SNHLY and CDR2 is FYNNEI in the germline V gene. Trimming took 8 bases from V and 0 from J; bases not matched to a gene: 6. CDR3 size: 17 residues. CDR3: CASPRTSGGSSYNEQFF. The CDR3 coding sequence is TGTGCCAGCCCTCGGACTAGCGGGGGGAGCTCCTACAATGAGCAGTTCTTC.

The genes are TRBV6-2 or TRBV6-3 and TRBJ2-3; 10 bases agree with TRBD2. The V gene's germline CDR1 is MNHEY and CDR2 SVGEGT. This CDR3 spans 16 amino acids. Trimming at V came to 5 bases and at J to 2 bases, leaving 7 bases not matched to a gene. The chain's CDR3 is CASSRPLAGVTDTQYF. CDR3 nucleotides: TGTGCCAGCAGTCGTCCTCTAGCGGGGGTCACAGATACGCAGTATTTT.

This clone is labeled as medium-sized. The V gene is TRBV7-6, the J gene TRBJ2-7; 10 bases are shared with TRBD1. The V and J ends lost 5 bases and 4 bases, in that order; junction bases with no gene match: 14. Per germline, CDR1 SGHVS and CDR2 FNYEAQ. The CDR3 extends over 17 amino acids. The CDR3 spells CASSPDPMGQGWYEQYF. CDR3 sequence (DNA): TGTGCCAGCAGCCCAGACCCAATGGGACAGGGGTGGTACGAGCAGTACTTC.

The V call is TRBV28, the J call TRBJ2-7; weak D call: TRBD2 (6 bases). Germline V lookup: CDR1 MDHEN, CDR2 SYDVKM. V was trimmed by 0 bases and J by 1 base, leaving 10 bases between them. The CDR3 has 15 amino acids. The CDR3 protein is CASSLWTSSSYEQYF. The CDR3 bases are TGTGCCAGCAGTTTATGGACTAGTAGTTCCTACGAGCAGTACTTC.

This clone was seen a few times. The V call is TRBV19, the J call TRBJ1-1, with TRBD1 matching 9 bases. Germline CDR1 LNHDA, CDR2 SQIVND (reference sequence). The CDR3 contains 16 residues. V shed 10 bases and J 1 base; nucleotides not matched to a gene: 13. CDR3 bases: TGTGCCACCCAAACAGGGGGCAGGGTAGCGAACACTGAAGCTTTCTTT. As protein: CATQTGGRVANTEAFF.

This chain connects TRBV2 to TRBJ1-5; 8 bases agree with TRBD1. Germline CDR1 is SNHLY and CDR2 is FYNNEI. The V gene end was trimmed by 7 bases and the J gene end by 5 bases; junction bases not matched to a gene: 13. This CDR3 region has 16 residues. The CDR3 loop is CASMTDRAVRDQPQHF. CDR3 in DNA: TGTGCCAGCATGACGGACAGGGCGGTTCGGGATCAGCCCCAGCATTTT.

This chain links TRBV29-1 with TRBJ1-3; TRBD1 aligns across 7 bases. Per the germline V gene, CDR1 is SQVTM and CDR2 is ANQGSEA. With V trimmed by 4 bases and J by 0 bases, 9 bases remained unmatched. The CDR3 loop spans 16 amino acids. CDR3 sequence: CSVAIKGQSSGNTIYF. CDR3 nucleotide sequence: TGCAGCGTTGCAATAAAGGGACAGAGCTCTGGAAACACCATATATTTT.

The genes are TRBV5-5 and TRBJ2-1, with 8 bases identical to TRBD1. Trimming took 0 bases from V and 4 from J; bases not matched to a gene: 6. The CDR3 consists of 16 residues. From germline, CDR1 is SGHKS and CDR2 YYEKEE (reference sequence). The CDR3 loop reads CASSLVAGGGYNEQFF. As DNA, the CDR3 is TGTGCCAGCAGCTTGGTCGCAGGGGGCGGGTACAATGAGCAGTTCTTC. Complete variable domain (other parts from reference TRBV5-5 and TRBJ2-1): DAGVTQSPTHLIKTRGQQVTLRCSPISGHKSVSWYQQVLGQGPQFIFQYYEKEERGRGNFPDRFSARQFPNYSSELNVNALLLGDSALYLCASSLVAGGGYNEQFFGPGTRLTVL.

The rearrangement links TRBV9 to TRBJ2-7, with 9 bases matching TRBD1. The germline CDR1 and CDR2 sequences are SGDLS and YYNGEE. The CDR3 is 16 residues long. Trimming cost V 0 bases and J 3 bases; bases outside gene matches: 7. CDR3 residues: CASSVGLGTGNYEQYF. In DNA form, the CDR3 reads TGTGCCAGCAGCGTAGGCCTAGGGACAGGGAACTACGAGCAGTACTTC. The entire variable domain, with the rest obtained from reference TRBV9 and TRBJ2-7, is as follows: DSGVTQTPKHLITATGQRVTLRCSPRSGDLSVYWYQQSLDQGLQFLIQYYNGEERAKGNILERFSAQQFPDLHSELNLSSLELGDSALYFCASSVGLGTGNYEQYFGPGTRLTVT.

The chain has TRBV4-2 and TRBJ1-2; 9 bases map to TRBD1. Germline values: CDR1 LGHNA, CDR2 YNFKEQ. J was trimmed by 3 bases and V by 4 bases; bases with no gene match: 6. This CDR3 is built from 15 residues. The DNA of the CDR3 is TGTGCCAGCAGCCTGTGGGACAGGGCCTACTATGGCTACACCTTC. Translation gives CASSLWDRAYYGYTF.

This chain uses TRBV2 with TRBJ1-1, with D possibly matching TRBD1 (5 bases). CDR1 and CDR2 from the germline V gene are SNHLY and FYNNEI. V lost 4 bases and J 6 bases, leaving 12 bases between the germline ends. The CDR3 spans 13 residues. CDR3: CASSALRGAEAFF. The CDR3 nucleotides are TGTGCCAGCAGTGCGCTTCGGGGGGCTGAAGCTTTCTTT.

The J gene is TRBJ2-3, the V gene TRBV11-2, with 8 bases that match TRBD2. V lost 3 bases to trimming and J lost 5 bases; unmatched junction nucleotides: 4. The CDR3 has 14 residues. Germline V gene lookup returns CDR1 SGHAT and CDR2 FQNNGV. CDR3: CASSLSGGLDTQYF. CDR3 sequence (DNA): TGTGCCAGCAGCTTGAGCGGGGGCTTAGATACGCAGTATTTT.

The chain joins TRBV5-3 to TRBJ2-1; possible D gene TRBD2, 6 bases. TRBV5-3 is identified as an open reading frame with a role that is uncertain. V lost 7 bases, J lost 9 bases, and 8 bases lay in between. There are 10 residues in the CDR3. CDR3 in amino acids: CARRGGEQFF. For the CDR3, the DNA is TGTGCCAGACGGGGAGGTGAGCAGTTCTTC.

Worth noting for this clone: Other DNA sequences in the same sample also yield this CDR3. The chain uses TRBV27 and TRBJ2-7, with TRBD1 matching 11 bases. The CDR3 loop spans 15 amino acids. Losses at the gene ends were 3 bases for V and 3 bases for J; bases not matched to a gene: 4. Germline V lookup: CDR1 MNHEY, CDR2 SMNVEV (reference sequence). CDR3 DNA: TGTGCCAGCAGTTTGGCCGGGACAGGGGGCTACGAGCAGTACTTC. This gives the protein CASSLAGTGGYEQYF.

The V and J genes are TRBV29-1 and TRBJ2-7; 7 bases agree with TRBD2. Trimming at V came to 7 bases and at J to 2 bases, leaving 8 bases not matched to a gene. CDR3 length: 13 amino acids. From germline, CDR1 is SQVTM and CDR2 ANQGSEA. CDR3 bases: TGCAGCGAACGGGACTATAAGCCCTACGAGCAGTACTTC. As protein: CSERDYKPYEQYF.

A few counts support this clone. The chain employs TRBV7-3 and TRBJ2-7; weak D call: TRBD1 (6 bases). Trimming took off 5 bases at V and 7 bases at J, with 21 bases between the two ends. CDR1 is SGHTA and CDR2 is FQGTGA in the germline V gene. The CDR3 is made up of 15 amino acids. For the CDR3, the DNA is TGTGCCAGCAGCCTAGGTAGCAGGGGAGAAGAAGAGCAGTACTTC. The encoded protein is CASSLGSRGEEEQYF.

The chain carries TRBV7-9 and TRBJ2-1; 13 nucleotides agree with TRBD2. Germline V gene lookup returns CDR1 SEHNR and CDR2 FQNEAQ (reference sequence). V trimming: 5 bases; J trimming: 3 bases; junction bases outside the gene matches: 4. This CDR3 region has 16 residues. The CDR3 DNA reads as TGTGCCAGCAGCCGGGGACTAGCGGGGTACTACAATGAGCAGTTCTTC. Translated: CASSRGLAGYYNEQFF.

This clone has just a few counts. The rearrangement links TRBV19 to TRBJ2-3, with TRBD2 matching 13 bases. The germline gives CDR1 LNHDA, CDR2 SQIVND (reference sequence). V gave up 6 bases and J gave up 0 bases; unmatched junction bases: 9. This CDR3 region has 18 residues. CDR3: CASSGGTSGTPSTDTQYF. The CDR3 DNA is TGTGCCAGTAGCGGCGGGACTAGCGGGACGCCTAGCACAGATACGCAGTATTTT. Full variable domain (outside the CDR3, taken from reference TRBV19 and TRBJ2-3): DGGITQSPKYLFRKEGQNVTLSCEQNLNHDAMYWYRQDPGQGLRLIYYSQIVNDFQKGDIAEGYSVSREKKESFPLTVTSAQKNPTAFYLCASSGGTSGTPSTDTQYFGPGTRLTVL.

Of note for this clone: The same CDR3 arises from other DNA sequences in this sample as well. V is TRBV15 and J is TRBJ2-7; 8 bases are a match to TRBD2. CDR3 length: 14 residues. Germline-derived CDR1 and CDR2 are LNHNV and YYDKDF (reference sequence). V lost 1 base and J lost 2; bases outside the gene matches: 1. The CDR3 DNA reads TGTGCCACCAGCAGAGCGGGAGGGCCCTACGAGCAGTACTTC. It codes for CATSRAGGPYEQYF.